The TCR beta chain described here comes from a study of blood T cells in healthy people across ages. The germline gives CDR1 DFQATT, CDR2 SNEGSKA (reference sequence). This CDR3 spans 11 amino acids. General study points: TCR beta diversity, measured per million T cells, fell in a roughly linear way with age. Aged donors had fewer naive CD4+ cells and lower diversity than long-lived donors. Leaving the PBMCs unsorted stopped any conclusive comparison of naive versus antigen-experienced cells.

Next came a second PCR, run for about 6 to 12 cycles, which used a sample-barcoded 5' primer along with a J-beta primer mix. A template-switch adaptor that had 12 random nucleotides put a tag on each cDNA molecule. MiXCR, applied by TCRdb to the 5' RACE reads, yields one record per CDR3 protein. The table records 850,000 to 950,000 distinct CDR3 sequences, 29% of them present only once. Regarding this clonotype: Its cognate antigen is unknown. This sequence may be a read error, since a much larger clone differs from it by one base.

Sequenced material: blood. This TCR was recovered from a woman older than 75 in good health. The chain is built from TRBV20-1 and TRBJ1-2, with unresolved D. The CDR3 coding sequence is TGCAGGGCTTGGGGTTTATATGGCTACACCTTC. Translated, it gives CRAWGLYGYTF.